The 26 T cell receptor beta chains below all came from one sample that was sequenced in a study of shared clonotypes between healthy human individuals. Some clones are missing from TCRdb's copy, which holds only in-frame ones; the method was immunoSEQ multiplex PCR. Altogether 2.3 million or so clones are present, over 85% being singletons, with the ten largest covering around 0.4%. The sample taken for sequencing was naive CD4+ T cells from PBMCs. Subset described: CD45RA+ positively selected. These receptors were taken from a man aged 18 to 35 in good health. Some clones in this sample may be carry-over from other donors' samples.

This clone showed up just once. The J gene is TRBJ2-5, the V gene TRBV30, with D tentatively TRBD2 (6 bases). V was pared by 0 bases and J by 4 bases, with 9 bases between. The germline V gene has CDR1 GTSNPN and CDR2 SVGIG (reference sequence). This CDR3 spans 13 amino acids. The CDR3 region is CAWSVRAGETQYF. The CDR3 DNA sequence: TGTGCCTGGAGTGTTCGAGCGGGAGAGACCCAGTACTTC.

The V gene is TRBV6-1, the J gene TRBJ2-7, with unresolved D. The V end was cut by 7 bases, the J end by 1 base, with 14 bases between. CDR1 and CDR2 from the germline V gene are MNHNS and SASEGT. This CDR3 comprises 14 residues. CDR3 in amino acids: CASILAGESYEQYF. CDR3 coding DNA: TGTGCCAGCATACTCGCCGGTGAGTCCTACGAGCAGTACTTC.

Concerning this clone: Other DNA sequences in the same sample also yield this CDR3. The chain links TRBV5-1 to TRBJ2-3, with D unclear. V was trimmed by 0 bases and J by 6 bases, leaving 8 bases between them. The CDR3 extends over 13 amino acids. Germline assignment: CDR1 SGHRS and CDR2 YFSETQ. For the CDR3, the DNA is TGCGCCAGCAGCTTGGTACTGGTCGATACGCAGTATTTT. Translation gives CASSLVLVDTQYF.

The rearrangement joins TRBV29-1 to TRBJ1-2; no clear D gene. CDR3 length: 13 amino acids. Trimming shortened V by 5 bases and J by 7 bases, and 17 bases separated the two germline ends. Germline V gene data show CDR1 as SQVTM and CDR2 as ANQGSEA. DNA of the CDR3: TGCAGCGTTACGCCCAAACTAAAGGGTGGCTACACCTTC. Amino acid sequence: CSVTPKLKGGYTF.

This chain joins TRBV10-2 and TRBJ2-7; no firm D call. The CDR3 runs to 14 residues. V lost 3 bases and J 10 bases, leaving 19 bases between the germline ends. Germline V gives CDR1 WSHSY, CDR2 SAAADI. Written as DNA, the CDR3 is TGCGCCAGCAGTGATCAATTATTGGGCGGTCGCCAGTACTTC. Amino acids: CASSDQLLGGRQYF.

This sequence joins TRBV11-3 and TRBJ2-3; 10 bases align to TRBD1. With 1 base clipped from V and 8 bases from J, the junction kept 3 bases outside the gene matches. The germline V gene has CDR1 SGHNT and CDR2 YENEEA. The CDR3 covers 14 residues. CDR3 amino acids: CASSLGTGGVTQYF. CDR3 DNA sequence: TGTGCCAGCAGCTTAGGGACAGGGGGAGTTACGCAGTATTTT.

This chain connects TRBV11-2 to TRBJ1-1; no firm D call. V was clipped by 5 bases and J by 1 base, with 11 bases between them. CDR1 and CDR2 from the germline V gene are SGHAT and FQNNGV. This CDR3 comprises 14 residues. The CDR3 is CASSPVPQNTEAFF. The CDR3 nucleotides read TGTGCCAGCAGCCCCGTCCCACAGAACACTGAAGCTTTCTTT. The entire variable domain, with the rest obtained from reference TRBV11-2 and TRBJ1-1, is as follows: EAGVAQSPRYKIIEKRQSVAFWCNPISGHATLYWYQQILGQGPKLLIQFQNNGVVDDSQLPKDRFSAERLKGVDSTLKIQPAKLEDSAVYLCASSPVPQNTEAFFGQGTRLTVV.

The rearrangement links TRBV6-1 to TRBJ1-2; D gene ambiguous. Looked up from germline, CDR1 is MNHNS and CDR2 is SASEGT. There are 13 residues in the CDR3. Trimming shortened V by 3 bases and J by 2 bases, and 7 bases separated the two germline ends. The CDR3 region has the DNA TGTGCCAGCAGTGATAAAGGGAACTATGGCTACACCTTC. Its translation is CASSDKGNYGYTF.

The chain combines TRBV28 with TRBJ2-7; 8 bases map to TRBD2. V dropped 5 bases and J dropped 6; count of bases not matched to a gene: 9. The CDR3 runs to 14 residues. CDR1 is MDHEN and CDR2 is SYDVKM in the germline V gene. This CDR3 is CASSLPGLVFEQYF. CDR3 DNA sequence: TGTGCCAGCAGTCTACCGGGACTAGTATTCGAGCAGTACTTC.

The chain joins TRBV6-5 to TRBJ2-7; weak D call: TRBD2 (7 bases). V was cut by 7 bases and J by 5 bases, with 21 bases left in between. The CDR3 has 15 residues. From germline, CDR1 is MNHEY and CDR2 SVGAGI. Written as DNA, the CDR3 is TGTGCCAGCACTTCTATTTGGGGGGGCCGGAACGAGCAGTACTTC. Translated, it gives CASTSIWGGRNEQYF.

This rearrangement joins TRBV5-1 to TRBJ1-2; maybe TRBD1 (6 bases). The CDR3 consists of 13 residues. CDR1 SGHRS and CDR2 YFSETQ come from the germline V gene. Deletions cut 0 bases from V and 4 bases from J, with 7 bases between. CDR3 amino acids: CASSLARGYGYTF. CDR3 in DNA: TGCGCCAGCAGCTTGGCCAGGGGCTATGGCTACACCTTC.

V gene TRBV7-2 combines with J gene TRBJ2-7; 14 bases align to TRBD2. The CDR3 is 16 amino acids. Germline lookup yields CDR1 SGHTA and CDR2 FQGNSA. J was trimmed by 5 bases and V by 3 bases; bases with no gene match: 6. The CDR3 DNA reads as TGTGCCAGCAGCTTCTACGGGACTAGCGGGAGCAACGAGCAGTACTTC. Amino acid sequence: CASSFYGTSGSNEQYF.

The chain has TRBV5-1 and TRBJ2-1; 12 bases agree with TRBD2. Trimming at V came to 2 bases and at J to 8 bases, leaving 5 bases not matched to a gene. From germline, CDR1 is SGHRS and CDR2 YFSETQ. The CDR3 length is 15 residues. CDR3 DNA: TGCGCCAGCAGCTTTCTAGCGGGAGGGACCGATGAGCAGTTCTTC. This encodes CASSFLAGGTDEQFF.

The V call is TRBV7-3, the J call TRBJ2-6; maybe TRBD2 (5 bases). Germline loops: CDR1 SGHTA, CDR2 FQGTGA. V was shortened by 1 base and J by 2 bases, with 9 bases between the two germline ends. This CDR3 has 16 residues. The CDR3 here is CASSLNPGAGANVLTF. The CDR3 region has the DNA TGTGCCAGCAGCTTAAATCCCGGGGCTGGGGCCAACGTCCTGACTTTC.

The chain couples TRBV5-1 to TRBJ2-2; 8 bases are shared with TRBD2. Trimming removed 4 bases from V and 2 bases from J; junction bases left unmatched: 7. The CDR3 is 16 residues long. Germline V lookup: CDR1 SGHRS, CDR2 YFSETQ. The CDR3 is CASSGSSGPNTGELFF. The CDR3 DNA is TGCGCCAGCAGCGGATCTAGCGGGCCCAACACCGGGGAGCTGTTTTTT. The variable domain in full, with the rest retrieved from reference TRBV5-1 and TRBJ2-2, is KAGVTQTPRYLIKTRGQQVTLSCSPISGHRSVSWYQQTPGQGLQFLFEYFSETQRNKGNFPGRFSGRQFSNSRSEMNVSTLELGDSALYLCASSGSSGPNTGELFFGEGSRLTVL.

The gene calls are TRBV6-1 and TRBJ1-2; weak D call: TRBD1 (6 bases). The germline V and J ends were trimmed by 8 bases and 5 bases, with 15 bases remaining between them. This CDR3 region has 13 residues. Germline loops: CDR1 MNHNS, CDR2 SASEGT. The CDR3 DNA sequence: TGTGCCAGCGCCGGGGGCGGAGGGTATGGCTACACCTTC. Its translation: CASAGGGGYGYTF.

The rearrangement joins TRBV23-1 to TRBJ1-1, with TRBD1 as a possible D gene (5 bases). TRBV23-1 has ORF status, its function being uncertain. CDR3 length equals 14 residues. V dropped 0 bases and J dropped 4 bases, with 9 bases sitting between them. CDR3 protein: CASSQSGVRTEAFF. The CDR3 bases are TGCGCCAGCAGTCAATCGGGGGTGCGCACTGAAGCTTTCTTT.

The V gene is TRBV19, the J gene TRBJ2-2; D is ambiguous. V shed 6 bases and J shed 4 bases, with 12 bases lying between them. Per the germline V gene, CDR1 is LNHDA and CDR2 is SQIVND (reference sequence). The CDR3 extends over 14 amino acids. CDR3 region: CASSDPVRTGELFF. DNA for the CDR3: TGTGCCAGTAGCGATCCGGTTCGCACCGGGGAGCTGTTTTTT. Using reference TRBV19 and TRBJ2-2 for the parts outside the CDR3, the full variable domain is DGGITQSPKYLFRKEGQNVTLSCEQNLNHDAMYWYRQDPGQGLRLIYYSQIVNDFQKGDIAEGYSVSREKKESFPLTVTSAQKNPTAFYLCASSDPVRTGELFFGEGSRLTVL.

V gene TRBV28 combines with J gene TRBJ2-6; D gene uncertain. Germline V gene sequence: CDR1 MDHEN, CDR2 SYDVKM. V was clipped by 3 bases and J by 1 base, with 16 bases between them. The CDR3 is made up of 18 amino acids. DNA of the CDR3: TGTGCCAGCAGTTTTGCAGGCCCACGGCGTTCTGGGGCCAACGTCCTGACTTTC. Amino acid sequence: CASSFAGPRRSGANVLTF.

This sequence joins TRBV9 and TRBJ2-3, with a possible D match to TRBD2 (6 bases). The CDR3 totals 14 residues. From germline, CDR1 is SGDLS and CDR2 YYNGEE. V lost 4 bases and J lost 1, with 10 bases in between. The CDR3 DNA reads TGTGCCAGCAGCCGCGGGACTCGCACAGATACGCAGTATTTT. Protein sequence: CASSRGTRTDTQYF.

V gene TRBV2 combines with J gene TRBJ2-7; TRBD1 matches at 8 bases. V lost 6 bases, J lost 4 bases, and 8 bases stayed unmatched. The CDR3 length is 14 residues. Germline CDR1 reads SNHLY; CDR2 reads FYNNEI. The CDR3 DNA reads as TGTGCCAGCAGAGGACAGGGAGGTCCTTACGAGCAGTACTTC. Translating gives CASRGQGGPYEQYF.

This sequence joins TRBV7-7 and TRBJ2-1; D is possibly TRBD2 (6 bases). The ends were cut back, 5 bases at V and 9 bases at J, with 17 bases in the middle. The germline V gene encodes CDR1 SSHAT and CDR2 FNYEAQ (reference sequence). The CDR3 sequence is 14 residues long. CDR3 amino acids: CASSPPGSNGEQFF. The CDR3 coding sequence is TGTGCCAGCAGCCCACCCGGGAGCAACGGTGAGCAGTTCTTC.

Comments on this clone: Different DNA sequences within this sample yield the same CDR3. This chain connects TRBV28 to TRBJ2-5; TRBD1 might be the D (6 bases). The CDR3 loop spans 14 amino acids. The V gene lost 5 bases and the J gene lost 3 bases, with 13 bases spanning the gap. The germline CDR1 and CDR2 sequences are MDHEN and SYDVKM. DNA for the CDR3: TGTGCCAGCAGTCCAGTAGGGGGAAAAGAGACCCAGTACTTC. As protein: CASSPVGGKETQYF.

This clone has just one count. The rearrangement joins TRBV6-5 to TRBJ1-5; the D gene is possibly TRBD1 (5 bases). The CDR3 has 14 residues. Germline V gene lookup returns CDR1 MNHEY and CDR2 SVGAGI. V was clipped by 0 bases and J by 6 bases, with 9 bases between them. The CDR3, as DNA: TGTGCCAGCAGTTACTCTGGGGCGGGTCAGCCCCAGCATTTT. It specifies CASSYSGAGQPQHF.

The chain links TRBV7-9 to TRBJ1-2; tentative D call: TRBD1 (6 bases). Between the trimmed V and J ends, which lost 4 bases and 8 bases, there was a span of 17 bases. The CDR3 extends over 14 amino acids. The germline gives CDR1 SEHNR, CDR2 FQNEAQ (reference sequence). The CDR3 coding sequence is TGTGCCAGCAGCTCCCTTCCGCGGGGGCAAGGCTACACCTTC. It is translated as CASSSLPRGQGYTF. Full variable domain (remainder filled in from reference TRBV7-9 and TRBJ1-2): DTGVSQNPRHKITKRGQNVTFRCDPISEHNRLYWYRQTLGQGPEFLTYFQNEAQLEKSRLLSDRFSAERPKGSFSTLEIQRTEQGDSAMYLCASSSLPRGQGYTFGSGTRLTVV.

This chain connects TRBV28 to TRBJ2-4, with 7 bases fitting TRBD1. Germline trimming cut 8 bases from V and 4 bases from J; bases unmatched to any gene: 8. Germline assignment: CDR1 MDHEN and CDR2 SYDVKM. The CDR3 loop spans 14 amino acids. DNA for the CDR3: TGTGCCAGCCGTACAGGGGCGACAAAAAACATTCAGTACTTC. This sequence encodes CASRTGATKNIQYF.